The entry that follows covers one TCR beta chain sequence. Authors' data handling: How many nucleated cells were present was estimated from reference gene primer amplification. Profiling relied on immunoSEQ multiplex PCR, and the TCRdb table lists in-frame clones only, not all of them. V, J and clone size were drawn from that table, and D and trimming were deduced from the DNA. The data hold about 42,000 clones, with more than 75% observed a single time. Trimming stripped 3 bases from V and 6 bases from J, with 12 bases between. In germline, CDR1 is SEHNR, CDR2 FQNEAQ (reference sequence). There are 14 residues in the CDR3. The data are from a study of blood T cell repertoires in COVID-19. Overall study: Sample material is recorded as cDNA or gDNA derived from T cells, B-cell-depleted T cells, or PBMCs.

J is TRBJ2-4 and V is TRBV7-9; D remains ambiguous. Sequenced: peripheral blood. This TCR was sampled from a man older than 75 with acute or convalescent COVID-19. CDR3 bases: TGTGCCAGCAGCTTTAGCATGGCTGGAAACATTCAGTACTTC. Protein product: CASSFSMAGNIQYF.